Reported below is one T cell receptor beta chain. The target antigen is unknown. These data belong to a study of OX40 agonist ivuxolimab in advanced cancers. Study-level findings and limits: The study found that CD8+ T cells averaged more expanded clones than CD4+. Expanded peripheral T cell antigen specificity was not determined.

Assay used: immunoSEQ multiplex PCR; TCRdb lists only in-frame clones, some missing. The table has some 77,000 clones, 87% seen once. The CDR3 consists of 15 residues. The sample was CD4+ or CD8+ T cells sorted from blood, taken in a trial of the OX40 agonist ivuxolimab. This sequence was found in an adult with an advanced solid tumor such as melanoma, head and neck, liver or kidney cancer. The chain recombines TRBV21-1 with TRBJ2-7; the table names TRBD2, a call not compared with the DNA. TRBV21-1 is given as a pseudogene. The CDR3 DNA reads TGTGCCAGCAGCAAAGCGGTGCGGGGTTCCTACGAGCAGTACTTC. This sequence encodes CASSKAVRGSYEQYF.